The 15 T cell receptor beta chains given below trace back to one sample, sequenced in a study of OX40 agonist ivuxolimab in advanced cancers. Method: immunoSEQ multiplex PCR; TCRdb's copy keeps in-frame clones and lacks some. Of 25,000 to 35,000 clones listed, roughly 87% are singletons. The specimen comprised CD4+ or CD8+ T cells sorted from blood, sampled in a trial of the OX40 agonist ivuxolimab. Source of these receptors: an adult with an advanced solid tumor such as melanoma, head and neck, liver or kidney cancer.

V and J are TRBV7-6 and TRBJ2-1; 7 nucleotides match TRBD1. The CDR3 is made up of 16 amino acids. After removal of 5 bases from V and 0 bases from J, the junction contained 7 bases not matched to a gene. Germline V CDR1 and CDR2: SGHVS, FNYEAQ. CDR3 in DNA: TGTGCCAGCAGCCCGGGGACAGCCTTCTCCTACAATGAGCAGTTCTTC. Protein product: CASSPGTAFSYNEQFF.

J is TRBJ2-1 and V is TRBV15; D uncertain. This CDR3 contains 13 residues. Germline CDR1 reads LNHNV; CDR2 reads YYDKDF (reference sequence). The V gene lost 0 bases and the J gene lost 10 bases, with 10 bases spanning the gap. The CDR3 region is CATSRDRLHEQFF. The CDR3 bases are TGTGCCACCAGCAGAGATCGACTTCACGAGCAGTTCTTC.

The chain couples TRBV4-2 to TRBJ1-5; D not certain. CDR1 and CDR2 (germline): LGHNA, YNFKEQ. V was clipped by 3 bases and J by 4 bases, with 4 bases between them. The CDR3 is 12 residues long. CDR3 residues: CASSQQNQPQHF. CDR3 in DNA: TGTGCCAGCAGCCAGCAGAATCAGCCCCAGCATTTT.

The chain recombines TRBV29-1 with TRBJ2-1; D is uncertain. Germline V gives CDR1 SQVTM, CDR2 ANQGSEA. The CDR3 loop spans 13 amino acids. V lost 3 bases to trimming and J lost 5 bases, with 11 bases between them. CDR3 residues: CSVEFGLDNEQFF. The CDR3 nucleotides read TGCAGCGTTGAGTTCGGGTTAGACAATGAGCAGTTCTTC.

CDR3 residues: CASSIWGQGRRGYTF. CDR3 DNA sequence: TGTGCCAGCAGTATTTGGGGACAGGGGAGGAGAGGCTACACCTTC. V usage is TRBV27 and J usage is TRBJ1-2; 10 bases match TRBD1. Germline V gene data show CDR1 as MNHEY and CDR2 as SMNVEV (reference sequence). Unmatched junction bases numbered 11, after V lost 5 bases and J lost 8 bases. CDR3 length: 15 amino acids.

The CDR3 nucleotides read TGCAGCGTCGCACCGGACAGTTCAGGGGAGACCCAGTACTTC. It specifies CSVAPDSSGETQYF. The chain uses TRBV29-1 and TRBJ2-5, with a weak D call TRBD1 (6 bases). The CDR3 length is 14 residues. V was pared by 6 bases and J by 5 bases, with 19 bases between. Germline CDR1 is SQVTM and CDR2 is ANQGSEA.

The chain uses TRBV10-2 and TRBJ2-7; 9 nucleotides line up with TRBD1. The CDR3 is 13 amino acids. Germline CDR1 and CDR2: WSHSY and SAAADI. V shed 4 bases, J shed 4 bases, and the junction held 2 bases outside the gene matches. CDR3 loop: CASSAGQGYEQYF. The CDR3 nucleotides are TGCGCCAGCAGTGCCGGACAGGGGTACGAGCAGTACTTC.

The J gene is TRBJ1-1, the V gene TRBV11-2; 7 positions match TRBD1. Germline V gives CDR1 SGHAT, CDR2 FQNNGV. CDR3 length equals 16 residues. V lost 2 bases to trimming and J lost 1 base; unmatched junction nucleotides: 7. The CDR3 region is CASSLFAGGRNTEAFF. CDR3 nucleotides: TGTGCCAGCAGCTTATTCGCAGGGGGTCGGAACACTGAAGCTTTCTTT.

The chain employs TRBV10-2 and TRBJ2-7; TRBD2 matches at 9 bases. Germline trimming cut 7 bases from V and 2 bases from J; bases unmatched to any gene: 6. Germline lookup yields CDR1 WSHSY and CDR2 SAAADI. The CDR3 totals 14 residues. The CDR3 loop is CASTETSGTYEQYF. CDR3 nucleotide sequence: TGCGCCAGCACCGAGACTAGCGGAACCTACGAGCAGTACTTC.

The chain joins TRBV4-1 to TRBJ1-1, with 7 bases matching TRBD1. The CDR3 length is 15 residues. Germline values: CDR1 MGHRA, CDR2 YSYEKL. Trimming at V came to 0 bases and at J to 4 bases, leaving 5 bases not matched to a gene. CDR3 coding DNA: TGCGCCAGCAGCCAAGACCAACAGGGGATCACTGAAGCTTTCTTT. This gives the protein CASSQDQQGITEAFF.

This chain uses TRBV7-6 with TRBJ2-2; D might be TRBD1 (5 bases). Trimming stripped 5 bases from V and 6 bases from J, with 13 bases between. The CDR3 totals 14 residues. The germline V gene encodes CDR1 SGHVS and CDR2 FNYEAQ. For the CDR3, the DNA is TGTGCCAGCAGCCGAAACCAGGGTCCCGGGGAGCTGTTTTTT. Protein product: CASSRNQGPGELFF.

In DNA, the CDR3 is TGTGCCAGTAGTTTCAGGGTTACCTACGAGCAGTACTTC. Protein product: CASSFRVTYEQYF. The chain joins TRBV19 to TRBJ2-7; weak D call: TRBD1 (5 bases). Germline V lookup: CDR1 LNHDA, CDR2 SQIVND (reference sequence). The CDR3 loop spans 13 amino acids. The V and J ends lost 5 bases and 2 bases respectively, with 10 bases between them.

This chain uses TRBV5-6 with TRBJ1-3; no firm D call. The CDR3 has 14 residues. Germline V gene lookup returns CDR1 SGHDT and CDR2 YYEEEE. The V and J ends lost 3 bases and 1 base respectively, with 8 bases between them. The CDR3 spells CASSSGGSGNTIYF. The CDR3 bases are TGTGCCAGCAGCTCTGGAGGGTCTGGAAACACCATATATTTT.

This chain links TRBV29-1 with TRBJ2-4, with D possibly matching TRBD1 (7 bases). CDR3 length: 12 amino acids. Germline V gene sequence: CDR1 SQVTM, CDR2 ANQGSEA. V gave up 6 bases and J gave up 6 bases, with 12 bases separating them. CDR3 coding DNA: TGCAGCGTCTACAGGGGAGGAAACATTCAGTACTTC. This translates into CSVYRGGNIQYF.

The chain recombines TRBV15 with TRBJ2-1; 7 nucleotides agree with TRBD2. The CDR3 extends over 16 amino acids. V lost 8 bases, J lost 0 bases, and 10 bases stayed unmatched. Looked up from germline, CDR1 is LNHNV and CDR2 is YYDKDF (reference sequence). The CDR3 DNA follows: TGTGCCACCGCGGGGGAACGGGCGAGCTCCTACAATGAGCAGTTCTTC. This encodes CATAGERASSYNEQFF.